Listed below are T cell receptor beta chains from one sample, sequenced in a study of blood T cell repertoires in COVID-19. Using immunoSEQ multiplex PCR, the repertoire was profiled, and TCRdb retains in-frame clones only, with some absent. The table lists about 210,000 clones, about 84% of them singletons. The sequenced sample consisted of peripheral blood. These receptors all stem from a human donor in a cohort sampled during active COVID-19. Each CDR3 is given without its conserved first and last residue.

V gene,CDR3 protein
TRBV5-1,ASSRTGGANEKLF
TRBV2,ATTASDSYEQY
TRBV20-1,SARRVLSYT
TRBV27,ASRQIGVAGAKETQY
TRBV18,ASQSPISTDTQY
TRBV6-5,ASSPQGAEETQY
TRBV5-6,ASSFDRYSYEQY
TRBV11-2,ASSLGAGQGTDTQY
TRBV5-4,ASSSRTGIFDEQY
TRBV4-1,ASSQAAGNFQETQY
TRBV18,ASLEVREDTEAF
TRBV9,ASSVELGGAGAEAF
TRBV6-1,ASSGWRGTSSGANVLT
TRBV10-3,AISENGYGYT
TRBV6-4,ASSETGGNTGELF
TRBV3-1/TRBV3-2,ASSQDVQATGELF
TRBV5-8,ASSALEGRRLAGLQETQY
TRBV7-9,ASSSRVETEAF
TRBV18,ASSFRQGGVYNEQF
TRBV5-4,ASSSTGGEQY
TRBV4-3,ASSQDMGTTNYGYT
TRBV7-9,ASIPEGGSYEQY
TRBV5-1,ASSSTGGYEQY
TRBV29-1,SVILAGGGETQY
TRBV7-8,ASSLWTATNSPLH
TRBV9,ASSVSPGTSGANTGELF
TRBV19,ASAPPAGSQETQY
TRBV19,ASSIGEGSTDTQY
TRBV18,ASSPRQNLYEQY
TRBV2,ASRAAGIPTTEAF
TRBV5-4,ASSPSTARTDTQY
TRBV7-2,ASRGAQLNTEAF
TRBV6-5,ASSRLAGVSDTQY
TRBV19,ASNRGPFGANVLT
TRBV2,AIRGDSAPEQY
TRBV28,ASSLVNTEAF
TRBV6-1,ASSESGRYEAF
TRBV2,ASSLDTNSGTGGSEQY
TRBV3-1/TRBV3-2,ASSRDRINEKLF
TRBV5-1,ASSLASGGGDEQF
TRBV10-3,AIRPRATSDTQY
TRBV28,ASSTQEEQF
TRBV7-6,ASSFGGAGANVLT
TRBV2,ANNRDLGYNEQF